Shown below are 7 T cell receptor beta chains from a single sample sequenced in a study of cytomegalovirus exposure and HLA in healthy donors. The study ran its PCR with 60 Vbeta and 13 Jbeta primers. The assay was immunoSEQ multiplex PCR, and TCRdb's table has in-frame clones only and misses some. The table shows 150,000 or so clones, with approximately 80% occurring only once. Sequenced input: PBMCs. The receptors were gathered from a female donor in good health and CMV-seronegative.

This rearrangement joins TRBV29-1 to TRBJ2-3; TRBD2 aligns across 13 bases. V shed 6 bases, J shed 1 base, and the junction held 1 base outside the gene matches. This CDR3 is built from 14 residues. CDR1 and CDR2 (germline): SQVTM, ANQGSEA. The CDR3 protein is CSVGTSGGTDTQYF. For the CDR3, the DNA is TGCAGCGTCGGGACTAGCGGGGGCACAGATACGCAGTATTTT.

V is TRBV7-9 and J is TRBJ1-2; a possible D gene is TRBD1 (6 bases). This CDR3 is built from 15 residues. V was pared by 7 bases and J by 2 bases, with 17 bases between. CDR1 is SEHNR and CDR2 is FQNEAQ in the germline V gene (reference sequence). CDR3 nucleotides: TGTGCCAGCATCCCCCCCGACAGGTTGAACTATGGCTACACCTTC. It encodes CASIPPDRLNYGYTF.

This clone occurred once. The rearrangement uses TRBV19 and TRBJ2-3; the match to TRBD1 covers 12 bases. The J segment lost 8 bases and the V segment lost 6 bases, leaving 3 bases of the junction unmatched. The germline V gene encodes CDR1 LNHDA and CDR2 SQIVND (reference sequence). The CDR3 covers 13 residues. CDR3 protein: CASRGTGGSTQYF. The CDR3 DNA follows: TGTGCCAGTAGAGGGACAGGGGGCAGTACGCAGTATTTT.

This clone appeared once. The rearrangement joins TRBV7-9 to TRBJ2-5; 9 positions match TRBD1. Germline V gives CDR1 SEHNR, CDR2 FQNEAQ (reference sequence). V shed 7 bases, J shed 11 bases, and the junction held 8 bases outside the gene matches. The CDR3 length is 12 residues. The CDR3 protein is CASMSDRGEQYF. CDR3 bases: TGTGCCAGCATGTCGGACAGGGGAGAGCAGTACTTC.

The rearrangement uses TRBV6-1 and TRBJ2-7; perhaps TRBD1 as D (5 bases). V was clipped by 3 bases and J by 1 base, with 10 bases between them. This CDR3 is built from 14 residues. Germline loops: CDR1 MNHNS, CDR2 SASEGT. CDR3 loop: CASSDPTESYEQYF. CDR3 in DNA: TGTGCCAGCAGTGATCCGACAGAGTCCTACGAGCAGTACTTC.

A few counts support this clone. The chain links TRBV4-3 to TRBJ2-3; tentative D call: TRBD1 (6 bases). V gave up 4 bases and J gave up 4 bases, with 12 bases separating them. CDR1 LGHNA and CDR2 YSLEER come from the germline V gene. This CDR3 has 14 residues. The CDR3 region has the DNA TGCGCCAGCAGCCCTGGGAACAGGGCAGATACGCAGTATTTT. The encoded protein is CASSPGNRADTQYF.

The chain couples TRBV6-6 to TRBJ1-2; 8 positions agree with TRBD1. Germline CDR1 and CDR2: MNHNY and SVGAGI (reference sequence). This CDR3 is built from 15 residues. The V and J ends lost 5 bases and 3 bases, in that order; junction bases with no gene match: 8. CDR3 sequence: CASSTRDRWDYGYTF. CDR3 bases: TGTGCCAGCAGTACCAGGGACAGGTGGGACTATGGCTACACCTTC.